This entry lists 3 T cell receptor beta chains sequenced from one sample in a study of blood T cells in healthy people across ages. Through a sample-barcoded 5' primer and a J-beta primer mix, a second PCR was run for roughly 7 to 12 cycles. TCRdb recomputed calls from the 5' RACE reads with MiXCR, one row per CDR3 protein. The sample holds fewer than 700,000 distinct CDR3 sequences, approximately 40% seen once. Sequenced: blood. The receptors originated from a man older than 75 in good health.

The CDR3 reads CASSPDRVRTYEQYF. In DNA, the CDR3 is TGTGCCAGCTCACCCGACAGGGTCAGGACCTACGAGCAGTACTTC. J is TRBJ2-7 and V is TRBV18; 7 nucleotides line up with TRBD1. The CDR3 covers 15 residues. Trimming removed 3 bases from V and 2 bases from J; junction bases left unmatched: 7. Per germline, CDR1 KGHSH and CDR2 LQKENI.

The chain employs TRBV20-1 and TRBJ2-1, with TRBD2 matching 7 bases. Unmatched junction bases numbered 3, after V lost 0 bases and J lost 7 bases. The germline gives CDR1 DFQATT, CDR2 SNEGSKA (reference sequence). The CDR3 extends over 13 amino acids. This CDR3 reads CSARELALNEQFF. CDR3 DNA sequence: TGCAGTGCTAGAGAACTAGCGTTGAATGAGCAGTTCTTC.

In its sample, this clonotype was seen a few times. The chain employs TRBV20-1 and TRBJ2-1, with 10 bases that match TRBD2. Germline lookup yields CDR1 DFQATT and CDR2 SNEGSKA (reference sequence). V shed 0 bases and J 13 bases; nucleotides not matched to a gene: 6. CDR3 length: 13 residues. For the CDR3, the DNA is TGCAGTGCTAGAGATGACCAGCGGGAGGGCCAGTTCTTC. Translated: CSARDDQREGQFF.